This paragraph covers one T cell receptor beta chain sequence. Its antigen is still unknown. The data were obtained in a study of CXCR3-negative and CXCR3-positive naive CD8 T cells. General study points: CXCR3-negative naive cells had less hydrophobic TRB CDR3s than did CXCR3-positive naive cells. Diversity ran similarly high across both naive subsets but far lower in memory CD8+ cells. Freshly isolated PBMCs were used in most assays, given partial CXCR3 loss after freezing.

Researchers reported sorting every CD8+ T cell subset in triplicate, roughly 300,000 cells per sort. The naive CD8+ gate required CD45RO-CCR7+CD27+CD95- phenotype. Looked up from germline, CDR1 is LNHNV and CDR2 is YYDKDF (reference sequence). This CDR3 comprises 14 residues. The method, 5' RACE with UMI labels, was used to prepare the TRB cDNA libraries. From its re-call of the 5' RACE reads, TCRdb lists each CDR3 protein once, without DNA. Its table lists some 50,000 distinct CDR3 sequences. This TCR was sampled from a human donor in good health. Some clones in this sample may be carry-over from other donors' samples. The V gene is TRBV15, the J gene TRBJ2-7. Sequenced: naive CXCR3+ CD8+ T cells from blood. The subset denotes: CD45RO-CCR7+CD27+CD95- naive CD8+ T cells expressing CXCR3 (TNR3+). The CDR3 is CASSGFETSYEQYF.